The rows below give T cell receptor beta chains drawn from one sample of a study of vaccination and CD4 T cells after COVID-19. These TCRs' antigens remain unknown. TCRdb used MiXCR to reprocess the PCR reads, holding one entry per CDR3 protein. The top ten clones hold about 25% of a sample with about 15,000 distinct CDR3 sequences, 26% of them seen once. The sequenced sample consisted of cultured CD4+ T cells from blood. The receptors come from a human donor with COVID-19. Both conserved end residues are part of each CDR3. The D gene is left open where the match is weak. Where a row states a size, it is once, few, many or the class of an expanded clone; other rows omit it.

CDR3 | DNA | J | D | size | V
CASSQATNYGYTF | TGTGCCAGCAGCCAGGCAACTAACTATGGCTACACCTTC | TRBJ1-2 | - | medium-sized | TRBV7-2
CATSRDRSSGGETQYF | TGTGCCACCAGCAGAGATCGGAGTAGCGGGGGGGAGACCCAGTACTTC | TRBJ2-5 | TRBD2 | - | TRBV15
CSVSQQSSGNTIYF | TGCAGCGTTTCCCAACAGAGCTCTGGAAACACCATATATTTT | TRBJ1-3 | - | - | TRBV29-1
CASSLQAGGSGSYEQYF | TGTGCCAGCAGCTTGCAAGCGGGGGGCTCGGGGTCCTACGAGCAGTACTTC | TRBJ2-7 | TRBD2 | - | TRBV7-6
CASSSDKGGYGYTF | TGTGCCAGCAGCTCGGACAAAGGAGGCTATGGCTACACCTTC | TRBJ1-2 | - | few | TRBV7-9
CASSLGGTGADTQYF | TGTGCCAGCAGTTTGGGAGGGACAGGGGCAGATACGCAGTATTTT | TRBJ2-3 | TRBD1 | - | TRBV28
CSVEEVRGGITGELFF | TGCAGCGTTGAAGAGGTGCGGGGGGGCATCACCGGGGAGCTGTTTTTT | TRBJ2-2 | TRBD2 | few | TRBV29-1
CSATPGLAGQTQYF | TGCAGTGCGACACCGGGACTAGCGGGGCAAACGCAGTATTTT | TRBJ2-3 | TRBD2 | - | TRBV20-1
CSARWTGLETEAFF | TGCAGTGCTAGATGGACAGGGTTGGAGACTGAAGCTTTCTTT | TRBJ1-1 | TRBD1 | few | TRBV20-1
CASSLAEQNTGELFF | TGTGCCAGCAGCTTGGCAGAACAGAACACCGGGGAGCTGTTTTTT | TRBJ2-2 | - | - | TRBV5-5
CASNDREGTGELFF | TGTGCCAGCAACGACAGGGAAGGGACCGGGGAGCTGTTTTTT | TRBJ2-2 | TRBD1 | - | TRBV2
CATESGTGGPGELFF | TGTGCCACCGAATCCGGGACAGGGGGCCCCGGGGAGCTGTTTTTT | TRBJ2-2 | TRBD1 | - | TRBV7-9
CVSSFLQGGANYGYTF | TGTGTCAGCAGTTTCCTACAGGGGGGAGCTAACTATGGCTACACCTTC | TRBJ1-2 | TRBD1 | - | TRBV6-5
CASSLEIIKNTEAFF | TGTGCCAGCAGCTTGGAGATAATAAAGAACACTGAAGCTTTCTTT | TRBJ1-1 | - | - | TRBV7-2
CASSLLLGQGRDSPLHF | TGTGCCAGCAGCTTATTGTTGGGACAGGGCAGGGATTCACCCCTCCACTTT | TRBJ1-6 | TRBD1 | few | TRBV11-2
CAWVGLGGAYGYTF | TGTGCCTGGGTTGGGTTGGGGGGAGCCTATGGCTACACCTTC | TRBJ1-2 | - | - | TRBV30